This T cell receptor (beta chain) was captured by sequencing in a study of cytomegalovirus exposure and HLA in healthy donors. General study points: It was reported that TCR beta sequences correctly inferred the HLA-A and HLA-B alleles for most subjects. Both high specificity and high sensitivity reportedly marked the classifier's diagnosis of cytomegalovirus status.

V was clipped by 5 bases and J by 3 bases; unmatched bases: 4. The CDR3 extends over 14 amino acids. Germline V CDR1 and CDR2: SGHTA, FQGTGA. Primers: 60 Vbeta forward and 13 Jbeta reverse. How the authors handled the data: In a later analysis, of 70 million to 85 million unique beta chains, around 9.9 million appeared in at least two donors. The table came from immunoSEQ multiplex PCR; TCRdb's copy has only in-frame clones and leaves some out. The V and J calls and clone size come from that table; D and trimming were worked out from the DNA. The sample has some 56,000 clones; 80% are singletons. Turning to this clone: The antigen is undetermined.

This sequence joins TRBV7-3 and TRBJ2-3; TRBD2 agrees at 8 bases. This receptor was obtained from a woman aged 35 to 49 in good health and CMV-seronegative. The sequenced sample was PBMCs. The CDR3 here is CASSPLAETDTQYF. The CDR3 DNA reads as TGTGCCAGCAGCCCACTAGCGGAGACAGATACGCAGTATTTT.